This TCR beta chain was retrieved from a study of blood T cell repertoires in COVID-19. Whole-study context: From the United States, Italy and Spain came samples of acute and convalescent COVID-19.

Original methodology: From reference gene primer amplification, estimates of nucleated cell counts were derived. The data were produced by immunoSEQ multiplex PCR, yet TCRdb's version contains in-frame clones alone and is incomplete. V and J calls and clone size come straight from that table; D and trimming were deduced from the DNA. The data hold around 390,000 clones, with about 86% observed a single time. Trimming left V 5 bases short and J 7 bases short, with 14 bases between. Per germline, CDR1 LGHDT and CDR2 YNNKEL (reference sequence). The CDR3 is 14 amino acids. The study drew participants aged roughly 18 to 95 years from under 30 US areas. This clone was counted once.

The chain employs TRBV3-1 (or the pseudogene TRBV3-2) and TRBJ1-4; D gene ambiguous. The receptor comes from a woman in her 50s who had recovered from COVID-19. The sample consisted of PBMCs or T cells enriched from blood (not recorded which). The CDR3 DNA sequence: TGTGCCAGCAGCTACGGGCAGCGGGGTGAAAAACTGTTTTTT. Protein: CASSYGQRGEKLFF.